Each of the 9 T cell receptor beta chains below was sequenced from the same sample in a study of beta chain features in type 1 diabetes. Study results and caveats: Shortening of TCRB CDR3s, moderate but significant, appeared in all four CD4+ subsets of Type 1 diabetes patients.

No cognate antigen is known for these TCRs. As every portion of the isolated RNA was reverse transcribed, the sequencing read expressed TCRB transcripts. Data came from immunoSEQ multiplex PCR; TCRdb stores just in-frame clones and leaves some out. The sample records 500,000 to 800,000 clones, over 10% being singletons. Sequenced sample: naive CD4+ T cells from blood. Source of these receptors: a man aged 25 to 40 with type 1 diabetes.

V is TRBV9 and J is TRBJ1-1; D remains unclear. The CDR3 has 14 residues. Trimming removed 0 bases at V and 1 base at J, with 7 bases between. Germline-derived CDR1 and CDR2 are SGDLS and YYNGEE. The CDR3, as DNA: TGTGCCAGCAGCGTAGAGGCAGGGAACACTGAAGCTTTCTTT. The encoded protein is CASSVEAGNTEAFF.

V and J are TRBV6-6 and TRBJ1-2, with D perhaps TRBD1 (6 bases). Trimming removed 8 bases at V and 8 bases at J, with 21 bases between. The length of the CDR3 is 14 residues. The germline gives CDR1 MNHNY, CDR2 SVGAGI (reference sequence). The CDR3 loop reads CASLQGNRERGYTF. CDR3 coding DNA: TGTGCCAGCCTCCAGGGGAACCGAGAGAGGGGCTACACCTTC.

This clone was counted a few times. The V and J genes are TRBV30 and TRBJ1-6; 10 nucleotides match TRBD1. The V gene end was trimmed by 0 bases and the J gene end by 10 bases; junction bases not matched to a gene: 6. CDR1 is GTSNPN and CDR2 is SVGIG in the germline V gene (reference sequence). This CDR3 is 15 amino acids long. CDR3 coding DNA: TGTGCCTGGAGTGTGTCGGGACAGGGGTTATCACCCCTCCACTTT. It specifies CAWSVSGQGLSPLHF.

Turning to this clone: This specimen includes other DNA sequences encoding the same CDR3. The rearrangement joins TRBV4-3 to TRBJ2-5, with D perhaps being TRBD1 or TRBD2 (6 bases each). The V gene lost 0 bases and the J gene lost 5 bases, with 10 bases spanning the gap. The CDR3 extends over 14 amino acids. Germline V lookup: CDR1 LGHNA, CDR2 YSLEER. The CDR3 sequence: CASSQEGGLETQYF. The CDR3 DNA follows: TGCGCCAGCAGCCAAGAGGGGGGCCTGGAGACCCAGTACTTC.

With regard to this clone: The sample carries other DNA sequences with the same CDR3. The chain uses TRBV6-5 and TRBJ2-5; maybe TRBD1 (6 bases). CDR1 MNHEY and CDR2 SVGAGI come from the germline V gene. The CDR3 spans 13 residues. Between the trimmed V and J ends, which lost 2 bases and 2 bases, there was a span of 6 bases. CDR3 coding DNA: TGTGCCAGCAGTTACAGGGGGCAAGAGACCCAGTACTTC. This gives the protein CASSYRGQETQYF.

This rearrangement joins TRBV18 to TRBJ2-7; 8 nucleotides agree with TRBD1. The length of the CDR3 is 13 residues. The ends lost 3 bases at V and 5 bases at J; junction bases unmatched: 3. In germline, CDR1 is KGHSH, CDR2 LQKENI. The CDR3 DNA reads as TGTGCCAGCTCACCCCAGACAGGGGACGAGCAGTACTTC. It specifies CASSPQTGDEQYF.

This clone was seen more than once but under ten times. The chain is built from TRBV5-1 and TRBJ2-3; D is uncertain. The CDR3 length is 11 residues. The V gene lost 4 bases and the J gene lost 4 bases, with 4 bases spanning the gap. Per the germline V gene, CDR1 is SGHRS and CDR2 is YFSETQ. The CDR3 DNA follows: TGCGCCAGCAGCACTTCAGATACGCAGTATTTT. This codes for CASSTSDTQYF.

This clone was picked up a small number of times. The chain employs TRBV30 and TRBJ1-3; D is ambiguous. The ends were cut back, 0 bases at V and 1 base at J, with 16 bases in the middle. CDR1 GTSNPN and CDR2 SVGIG come from the germline V gene (reference sequence). The CDR3 length is 17 residues. The CDR3 region is CAWSVRVTGRSGNTIYF. The CDR3, as DNA: TGTGCCTGGAGTGTACGAGTTACGGGCAGGTCTGGAAACACCATATATTTT. The whole variable domain, remainder taken from reference TRBV30 and TRBJ1-3, is SQTIHQWPATLVQPVGSPLSLECTVEGTSNPNLYWYRQAAGRGLQLLFYSVGIGQISSEVPQNLSASRPQDRQFILSSKKLLLSDSGFYLCAWSVRVTGRSGNTIYFGEGSWLTVV.

This clone has just a few counts. The rearrangement joins TRBV19 to TRBJ2-7; no clear D gene. V lost 3 bases and J 4 bases, leaving 16 bases between the germline ends. CDR1 is LNHDA and CDR2 is SQIVND in the germline V gene (reference sequence). The CDR3 extends over 15 amino acids. CDR3 amino acids: CASSIRPESLYEQYF. The CDR3 coding sequence is TGTGCCAGTAGTATCCGGCCGGAAAGCTTGTACGAGCAGTACTTC.